This T cell receptor beta chain emerged from a study of cytomegalovirus exposure and HLA in healthy donors. As for this clone: Other DNA variants within this sample encode the same CDR3.

PCR primers comprised 60 Vbeta and 13 Jbeta primers. The table came from immunoSEQ multiplex PCR; TCRdb's copy has only in-frame clones and leaves some out. The top ten clones hold over 6.5% of a sample with some 130,000 clones, roughly 9.6% of them seen once. There are 15 residues in the CDR3. V shed 1 base and J shed 1 base, with 9 bases lying between them. CDR1 is SGHTA, CDR2 FQGNSA, per germline. This TCR was sampled from a woman between 35 and 50 years old in good health and CMV-seropositive. The specimen was PBMCs. V gene TRBV7-2 combines with J gene TRBJ2-3; a possible D gene is TRBD1 (5 bases). CDR3 sequence (DNA): TGTGCCAGCAGCTTAGAAGGGGTCGGCACAGATACGCAGTATTTT. This sequence encodes CASSLEGVGTDTQYF.